This TCR beta chain was retrieved from a study of T cell responses to AZD1222 COVID-19 vaccine. Per germline, CDR1 SGHTS and CDR2 YDEGEE. The CDR3 is 15 residues long. The germline V and J ends were trimmed by 1 base and 8 bases, with 16 bases remaining between them. Comments on this clone: Its antigen is currently unknown.

The study's findings and limits: Dominant at 160-218 and 743-854, vaccine-associated CD4 TCRs also spanned spike. Elevations in Spike-specific TCR breadth and depth followed administration of two AZD1222 doses. Donors, mostly white British, included more females; clonal diversity was possibly underestimated. The study sampled repertoires only after the peak T cell response.

Sequencing was performed with immunoSEQ multiplex PCR; in TCRdb, only in-frame clones are kept and a portion is missing. Among 150,000 to 200,000 clones listed, 85% to 90% were seen once. The sequences come from peripheral blood, collected on day 0 of MenACWY control vaccination. J is TRBJ1-5 and V is TRBV5-8, with a possible D match to TRBD1 (6 bases). This TCR was recovered from an adult in good health. This chain's CDR3 is CASSLTSTGLKPQHF. The CDR3 region has the DNA TGTGCCAGCAGCTTGACTTCGACAGGTCTGAAGCCCCAGCATTTT.